This TCR beta chain is from a study of cytomegalovirus exposure and HLA in healthy donors. Primers for the PCR totalled 60 Vbeta and 13 Jbeta. Sequenced by immunoSEQ multiplex PCR; TCRdb stores in-frame clones only, minus some. The data hold more than 110,000 clones, with 76% observed a single time. Specimen: PBMCs. The sequence was obtained from a man aged 18-30 years in good health and CMV-seronegative.

CDR3 bases: TGTGCCAGCAGCTTAGGGGGCACAGGGGTCGCAAACACCGGGGAGCTGTTTTTT. The encoded protein is CASSLGGTGVANTGELFF. The chain links TRBV7-3 to TRBJ2-2; TRBD1 matches 7 bases. Looked up from germline, CDR1 is SGHTA and CDR2 is FQGTGA. The CDR3 is 18 amino acids. J was trimmed by 2 bases and V by 2 bases; bases with no gene match: 11.